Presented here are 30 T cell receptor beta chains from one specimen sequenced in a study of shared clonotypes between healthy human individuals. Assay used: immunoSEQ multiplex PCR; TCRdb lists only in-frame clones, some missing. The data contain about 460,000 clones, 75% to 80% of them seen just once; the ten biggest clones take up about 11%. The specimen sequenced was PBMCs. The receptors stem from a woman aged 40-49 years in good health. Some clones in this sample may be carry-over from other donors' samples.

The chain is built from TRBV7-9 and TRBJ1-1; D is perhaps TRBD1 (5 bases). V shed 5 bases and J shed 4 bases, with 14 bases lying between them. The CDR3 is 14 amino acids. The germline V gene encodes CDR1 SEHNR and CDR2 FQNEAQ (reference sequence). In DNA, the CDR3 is TGTGCCAGCAGCCCCGGCAGGGTCAGCACTGAAGCTTTCTTT. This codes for CASSPGRVSTEAFF.

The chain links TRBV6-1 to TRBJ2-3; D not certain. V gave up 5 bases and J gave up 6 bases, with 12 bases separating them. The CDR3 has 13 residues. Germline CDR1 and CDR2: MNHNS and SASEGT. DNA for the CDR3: TGTGCCAGCAGTTGGAAGTTGGGCGATACGCAGTATTTT. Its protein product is CASSWKLGDTQYF.

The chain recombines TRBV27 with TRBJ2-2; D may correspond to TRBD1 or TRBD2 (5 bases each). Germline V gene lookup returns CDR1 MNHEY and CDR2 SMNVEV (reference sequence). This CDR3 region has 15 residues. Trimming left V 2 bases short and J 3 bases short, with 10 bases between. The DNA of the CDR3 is TGTGCCAGCAGTTTAGAGGGGATCCACACCGGGGAGCTGTTTTTT. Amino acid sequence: CASSLEGIHTGELFF.

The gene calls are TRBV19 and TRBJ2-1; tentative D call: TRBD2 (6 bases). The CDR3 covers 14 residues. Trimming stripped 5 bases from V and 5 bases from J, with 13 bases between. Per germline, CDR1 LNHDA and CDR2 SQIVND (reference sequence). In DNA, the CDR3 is TGTGCCAGTAGTGTACTAGCCGGGAACAATGAGCAGTTCTTC. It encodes CASSVLAGNNEQFF.

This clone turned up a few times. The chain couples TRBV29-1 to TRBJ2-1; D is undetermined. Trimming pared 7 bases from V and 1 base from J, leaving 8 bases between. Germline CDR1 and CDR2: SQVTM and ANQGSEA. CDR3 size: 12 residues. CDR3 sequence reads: CSGIESYNEQFF. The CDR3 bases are TGCAGCGGAATAGAATCCTACAATGAGCAGTTCTTC.

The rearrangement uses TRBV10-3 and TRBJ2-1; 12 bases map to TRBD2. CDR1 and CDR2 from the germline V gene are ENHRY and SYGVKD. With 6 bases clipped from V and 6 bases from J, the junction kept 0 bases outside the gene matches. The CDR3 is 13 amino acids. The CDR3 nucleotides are TGTGCCATCAGGACTAGCGGGAGCAATGAGCAGTTCTTC. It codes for CAIRTSGSNEQFF.

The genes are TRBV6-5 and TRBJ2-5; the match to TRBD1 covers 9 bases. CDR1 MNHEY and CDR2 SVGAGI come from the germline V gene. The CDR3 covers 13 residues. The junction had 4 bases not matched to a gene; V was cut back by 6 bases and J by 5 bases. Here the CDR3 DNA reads TGTGCCAGCAGCCGGGGACAGGGTGAGACCCAGTACTTC. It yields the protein CASSRGQGETQYF.

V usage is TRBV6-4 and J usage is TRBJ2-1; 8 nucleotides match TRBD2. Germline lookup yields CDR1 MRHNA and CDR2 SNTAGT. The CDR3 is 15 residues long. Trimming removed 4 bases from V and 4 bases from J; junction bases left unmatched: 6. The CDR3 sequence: CASSASGTSYNEQFF. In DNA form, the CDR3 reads TGTGCCAGCAGTGCCTCCGGGACTAGTTACAATGAGCAGTTCTTC.

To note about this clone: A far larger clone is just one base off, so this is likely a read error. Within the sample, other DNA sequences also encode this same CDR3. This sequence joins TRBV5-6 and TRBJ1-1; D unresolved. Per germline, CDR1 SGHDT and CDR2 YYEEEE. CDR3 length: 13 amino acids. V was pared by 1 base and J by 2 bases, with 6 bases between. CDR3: CASSLRLNTEAFF. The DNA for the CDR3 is TGTGCCAGCAGCTTGAGACTCAACACTGAAGCTTTCTTT.

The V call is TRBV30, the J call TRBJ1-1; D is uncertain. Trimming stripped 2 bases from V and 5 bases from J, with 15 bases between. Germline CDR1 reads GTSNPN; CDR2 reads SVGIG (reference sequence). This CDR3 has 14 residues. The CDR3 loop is CAWSLTVGKTEAFF. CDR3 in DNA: TGTGCCTGGAGTCTTACGGTGGGGAAGACTGAAGCTTTCTTT.

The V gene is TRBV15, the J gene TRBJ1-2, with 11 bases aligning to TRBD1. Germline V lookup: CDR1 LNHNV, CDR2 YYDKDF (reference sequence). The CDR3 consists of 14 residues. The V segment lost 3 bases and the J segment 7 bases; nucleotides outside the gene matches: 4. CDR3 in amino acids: CATSRGQGDGGYTF. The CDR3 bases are TGTGCCACCAGCAGGGGACAGGGGGATGGTGGCTACACCTTC.

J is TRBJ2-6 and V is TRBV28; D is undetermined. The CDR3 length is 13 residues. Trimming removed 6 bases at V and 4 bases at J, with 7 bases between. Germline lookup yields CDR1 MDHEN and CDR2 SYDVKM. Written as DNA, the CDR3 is TGTGCCAGCAGCCCCGGCGGGGCCAACGTCCTGACTTTC. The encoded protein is CASSPGGANVLTF.

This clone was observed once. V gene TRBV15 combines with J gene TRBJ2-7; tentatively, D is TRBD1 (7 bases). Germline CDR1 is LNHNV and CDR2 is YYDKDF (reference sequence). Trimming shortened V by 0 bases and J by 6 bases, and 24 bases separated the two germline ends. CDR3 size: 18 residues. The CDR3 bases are TGTGCCACCAGCAGAGATTCGTTTCTGGGACAGCGGGTAAGCGAGCAGTACTTC. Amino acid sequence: CATSRDSFLGQRVSEQYF. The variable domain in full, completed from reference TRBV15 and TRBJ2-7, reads DAMVIQNPRYQVTQFGKPVTLSCSQTLNHNVMYWYQQKSSQAPKLLFHYYDKDFNNEADTPDNFQSRRPNTSFCFLDIRSPGLGDTAMYLCATSRDSFLGQRVSEQYFGPGTRLTVT.

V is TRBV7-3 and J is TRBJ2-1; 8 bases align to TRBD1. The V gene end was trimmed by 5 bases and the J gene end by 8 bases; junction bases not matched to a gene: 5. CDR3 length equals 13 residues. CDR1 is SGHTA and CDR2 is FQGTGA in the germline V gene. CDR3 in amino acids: CASSTTGDDEQFF. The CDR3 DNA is TGTGCCAGCAGCACGACAGGGGACGATGAGCAGTTCTTC. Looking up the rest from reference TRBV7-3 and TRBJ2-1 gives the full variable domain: GAGVSQTPSNKVTEKGKYVELRCDPISGHTALYWYRQSLGQGPEFLIYFQGTGAADDSGLPNDRFFAVRPEGSVSTLKIQRTERGDSAVYLCASSTTGDDEQFFGPGTRLTVL.

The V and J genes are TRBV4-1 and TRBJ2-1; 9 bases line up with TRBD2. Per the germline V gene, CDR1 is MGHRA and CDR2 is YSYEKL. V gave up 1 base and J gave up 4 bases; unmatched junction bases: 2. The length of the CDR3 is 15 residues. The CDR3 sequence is CASSQGGREYNEQFF. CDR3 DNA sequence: TGCGCCAGCAGCCAAGGCGGGAGGGAATACAATGAGCAGTTCTTC.

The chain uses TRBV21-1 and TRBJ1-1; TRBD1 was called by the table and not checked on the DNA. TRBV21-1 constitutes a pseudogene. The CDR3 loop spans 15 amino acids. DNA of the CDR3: TGTGCCAGCAGCAAAGATCCAGGGATGAACACTGAAGCTTTCTTT. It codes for CASSKDPGMNTEAFF.

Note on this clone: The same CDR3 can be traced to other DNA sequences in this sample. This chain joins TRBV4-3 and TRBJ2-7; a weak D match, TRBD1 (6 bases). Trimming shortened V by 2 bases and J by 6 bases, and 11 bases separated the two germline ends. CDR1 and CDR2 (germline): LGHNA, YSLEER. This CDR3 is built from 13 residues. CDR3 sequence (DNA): TGCGCCAGCAGCCAATCAGGGGCAGCCGAGCAGTACTTC. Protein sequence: CASSQSGAAEQYF.

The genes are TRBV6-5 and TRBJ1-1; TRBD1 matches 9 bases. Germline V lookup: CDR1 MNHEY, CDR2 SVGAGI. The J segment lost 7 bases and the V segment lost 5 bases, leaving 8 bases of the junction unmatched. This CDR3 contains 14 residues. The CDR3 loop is CASSTIPGQGEAFF. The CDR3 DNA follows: TGTGCCAGCAGTACCATCCCGGGACAGGGTGAAGCTTTCTTT.

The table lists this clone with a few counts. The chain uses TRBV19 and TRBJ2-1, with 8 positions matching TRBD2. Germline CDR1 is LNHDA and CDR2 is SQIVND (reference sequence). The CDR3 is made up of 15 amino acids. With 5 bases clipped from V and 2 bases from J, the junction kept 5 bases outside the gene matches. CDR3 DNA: TGTGCCAGTAGTCTACGTAGCGGGACCTACAATGAGCAGTTCTTC. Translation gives CASSLRSGTYNEQFF. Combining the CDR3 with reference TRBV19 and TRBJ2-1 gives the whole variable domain DGGITQSPKYLFRKEGQNVTLSCEQNLNHDAMYWYRQDPGQGLRLIYYSQIVNDFQKGDIAEGYSVSREKKESFPLTVTSAQKNPTAFYLCASSLRSGTYNEQFFGPGTRLTVL.

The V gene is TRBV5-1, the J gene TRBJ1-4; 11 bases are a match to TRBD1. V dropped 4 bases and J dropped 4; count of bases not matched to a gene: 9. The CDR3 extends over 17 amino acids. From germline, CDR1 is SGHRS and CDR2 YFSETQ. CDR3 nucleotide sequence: TGCGCCAGCAGCCCGCGGACAGGGGGCGCGAGTAATGAAAAACTGTTTTTT. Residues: CASSPRTGGASNEKLFF.

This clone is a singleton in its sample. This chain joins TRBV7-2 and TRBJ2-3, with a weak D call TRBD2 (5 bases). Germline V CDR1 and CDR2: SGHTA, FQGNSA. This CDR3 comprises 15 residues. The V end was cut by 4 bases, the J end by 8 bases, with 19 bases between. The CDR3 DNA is TGTGCCAGCAGCTCAAGCCCCGGACTGTCTGGTACGCAGTATTTT. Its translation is CASSSSPGLSGTQYF.

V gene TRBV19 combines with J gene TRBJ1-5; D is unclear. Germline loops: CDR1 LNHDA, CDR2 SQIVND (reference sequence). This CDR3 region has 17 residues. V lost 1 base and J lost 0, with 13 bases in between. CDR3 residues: CASSIGPGEFSNQPQHF. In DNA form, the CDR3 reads TGTGCCAGTAGTATAGGTCCCGGCGAGTTTAGCAATCAGCCCCAGCATTTT.

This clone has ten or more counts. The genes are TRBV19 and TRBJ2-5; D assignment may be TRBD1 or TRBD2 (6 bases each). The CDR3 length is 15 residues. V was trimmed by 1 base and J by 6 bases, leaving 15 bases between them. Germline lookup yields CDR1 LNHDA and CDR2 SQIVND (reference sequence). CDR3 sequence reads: CASSIGEGDLKTQYF. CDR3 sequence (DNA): TGTGCCAGTAGTATAGGAGAGGGGGACTTGAAGACCCAGTACTTC.

The CDR3 loop is CASSHGISYEQYF. The CDR3 nucleotides read TGTGCCAGCTCACACGGGATCTCCTACGAGCAGTACTTC. The genes are TRBV18 and TRBJ2-7, with a weak D call TRBD2 (5 bases). V was pared by 4 bases and J by 0 bases, with 7 bases between. The CDR3 has 13 residues. From germline, CDR1 is KGHSH and CDR2 LQKENI.

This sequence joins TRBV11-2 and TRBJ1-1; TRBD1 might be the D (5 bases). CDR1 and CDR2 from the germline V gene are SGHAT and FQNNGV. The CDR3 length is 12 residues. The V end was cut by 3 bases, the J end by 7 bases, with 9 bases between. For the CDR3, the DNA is TGTGCCAGCAGCTTTTGGGGGGGTGAAGCTTTCTTT. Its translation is CASSFWGGEAFF.

The CDR3 nucleotides read TGTGCCAGCAGGCGACAGGAGACCACTGAAGCTTTCTTT. Its translation is CASRRQETTEAFF. The chain combines TRBV28 with TRBJ1-1; TRBD1 might be the D (6 bases). The V end was cut by 6 bases, the J end by 4 bases, with 12 bases between. The CDR3 is 13 amino acids. Germline V gives CDR1 MDHEN, CDR2 SYDVKM.

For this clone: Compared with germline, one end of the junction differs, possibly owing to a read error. Here the CDR3 reads CASSITRRYSNQPQHF. The CDR3 coding sequence is TGCGCCAGTAGTATAACCAGAAGGTATAGCAATCAGCCCCAGCATTTT. The gene calls are TRBV19 and TRBJ1-5, with unresolved D. The CDR3 runs 16 residues. Germline loops: CDR1 LNHDA, CDR2 SQIVND (reference sequence).

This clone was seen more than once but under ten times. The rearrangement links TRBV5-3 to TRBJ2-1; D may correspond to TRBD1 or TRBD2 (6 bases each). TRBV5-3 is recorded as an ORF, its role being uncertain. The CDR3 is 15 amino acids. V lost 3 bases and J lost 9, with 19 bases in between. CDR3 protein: CARSSPRGLDGEQFF. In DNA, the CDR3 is TGTGCCAGAAGCTCCCCCAGGGGACTGGACGGTGAGCAGTTCTTC.

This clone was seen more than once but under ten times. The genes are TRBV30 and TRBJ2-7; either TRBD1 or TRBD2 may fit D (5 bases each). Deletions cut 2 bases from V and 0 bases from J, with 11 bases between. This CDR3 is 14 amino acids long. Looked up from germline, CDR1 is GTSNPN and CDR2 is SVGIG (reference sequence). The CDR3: CAWSRAGTSYEQYF. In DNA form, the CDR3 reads TGTGCCTGGAGTCGGGCCGGGACCTCCTACGAGCAGTACTTC.

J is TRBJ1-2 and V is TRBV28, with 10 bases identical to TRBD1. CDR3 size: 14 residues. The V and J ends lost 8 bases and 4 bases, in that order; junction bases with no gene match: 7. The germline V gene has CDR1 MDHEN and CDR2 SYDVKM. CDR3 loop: CASSTGGDGYGYTF. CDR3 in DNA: TGTGCCAGCTCGACAGGGGGCGACGGCTATGGCTACACCTTC.